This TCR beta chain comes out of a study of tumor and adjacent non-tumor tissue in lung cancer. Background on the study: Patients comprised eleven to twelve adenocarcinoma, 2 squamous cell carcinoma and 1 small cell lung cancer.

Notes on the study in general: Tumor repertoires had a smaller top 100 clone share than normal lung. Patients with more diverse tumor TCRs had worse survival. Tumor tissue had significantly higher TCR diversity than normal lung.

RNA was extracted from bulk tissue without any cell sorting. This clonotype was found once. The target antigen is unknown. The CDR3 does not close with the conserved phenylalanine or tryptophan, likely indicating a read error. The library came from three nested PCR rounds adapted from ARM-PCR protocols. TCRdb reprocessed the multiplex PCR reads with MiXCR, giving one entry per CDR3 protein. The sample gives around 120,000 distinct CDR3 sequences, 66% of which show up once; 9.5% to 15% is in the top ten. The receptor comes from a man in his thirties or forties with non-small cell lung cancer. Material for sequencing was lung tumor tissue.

CDR3 loop: CSARDGPYQPQHC. In nucleotides, the CDR3 is TGCAGTGCTAGAGATGGACCTTATCAGCCCCAGCATTGT. The J gene is TRBJ1-5, the V gene TRBV20-1; no clear D. The germline CDR1 and CDR2 sequences are DFQATT and SNEGSKA (reference sequence). The V end lost 0 bases, the J end lost 5 bases, and 8 bases lay between the germline ends. The CDR3 has 13 residues.